The clone carrying this T cell receptor (beta chain) was detected a few times. Its target is not known. This sequence may be a read error, since a much larger clone differs from it by one base. Germline assignment: CDR1 SGHRS and CDR2 YFSETQ. The CDR3 is made up of 15 amino acids. With 0 bases removed from V and 6 bases from J, the gap between germline ends came to 16 bases. TCRdb recomputed calls from the multiplex PCR reads with MiXCR, one row per CDR3 protein. The repertoire holds 150,000 to 200,000 distinct CDR3 sequences, with around a third as singletons. These data belong to a study of breast tumors, draining lymph nodes, adjacent tissues. Study-wide results and limits: Tumor repertoires ranked between lymph nodes and nontumor tissue in diversity, with V and J gene preferences. Luminal-like breast cancer showed significantly greater tumor-nontumor repertoire similarity than basal-like breast cancer did.

Axillary draining lymph nodes of breast cancer patients supplied the node samples. The sequence derives from a female donor with breast cancer. Some clones in this sample may be carry-over from other donors' samples. J is TRBJ2-7 and V is TRBV5-1; D tentatively fits TRBD1 or TRBD2 (5 bases each). Input material: axillary lymph node tissue. The CDR3 protein is CASSLEGPPSGEQYF. The CDR3, as DNA: TGCGCCAGCAGCTTGGAGGGGCCCCCAAGCGGCGAGCAGTACTTC.